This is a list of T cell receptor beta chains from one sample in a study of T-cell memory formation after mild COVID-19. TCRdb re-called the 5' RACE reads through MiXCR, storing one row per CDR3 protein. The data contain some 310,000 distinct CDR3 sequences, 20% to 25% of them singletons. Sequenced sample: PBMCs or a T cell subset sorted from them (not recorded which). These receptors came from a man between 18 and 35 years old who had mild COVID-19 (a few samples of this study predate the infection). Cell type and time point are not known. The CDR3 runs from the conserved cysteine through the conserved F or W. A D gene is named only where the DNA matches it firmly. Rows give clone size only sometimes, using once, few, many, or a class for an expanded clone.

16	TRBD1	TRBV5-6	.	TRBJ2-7	CASSDDRGLVPYEQYF	TGTGCCAGCAGCGACGACAGGGGCCTCGTCCCCTACGAGCAGTACTTC
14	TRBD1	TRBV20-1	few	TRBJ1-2	CSASETTGGEGYTF	TGCAGTGCTAGCGAAACGACAGGGGGCGAAGGCTACACCTTC
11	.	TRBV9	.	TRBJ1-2	CASSHDSFYTF	TGTGCCAGCAGCCACGACAGCTTCTACACCTTC
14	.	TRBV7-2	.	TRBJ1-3	CASSVNSDGNTIYF	TGTGCCAGCAGCGTAAACAGTGATGGAAACACCATATATTTT
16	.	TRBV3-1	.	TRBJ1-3	CASSQEGTGSGNTIYF	TGTGCCAGCAGCCAAGAAGGCACAGGGAGTGGAAACACCATATATTTT
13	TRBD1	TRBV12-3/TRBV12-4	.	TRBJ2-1	CASSPTGVNEQFF	TGTGCCAGCAGTCCTACAGGGGTCAATGAGCAGTTCTTC
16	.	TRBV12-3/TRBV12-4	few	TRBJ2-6	CASSSDSRSGANVLTF	TGTGCCAGCAGTTCGGACAGCCGCTCTGGGGCCAACGTCCTGACTTTC
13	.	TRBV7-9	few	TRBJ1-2	CASSLETAYGYTF	TGTGCCAGCAGCTTAGAGACGGCTTATGGCTACACCTTC
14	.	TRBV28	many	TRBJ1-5	CASSSPGSNQPQHF	TGTGCCAGCAGTTCCCCAGGGAGCAATCAGCCCCAGCATTTT
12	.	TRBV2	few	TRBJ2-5	CASGGNQETQYF	TGTGCCAGCGGGGGGAACCAAGAGACCCAGTACTTC
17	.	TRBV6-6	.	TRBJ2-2	CASSYSITQGNTGELFF	TGTGCCAGCAGTTACTCGATAACGCAGGGAAACACCGGGGAGCTGTTTTTT
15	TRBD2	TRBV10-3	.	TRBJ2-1	CAISGGLAGDNEQFF	TGTGCCATCAGCGGGGGGCTAGCGGGCGACAATGAGCAGTTCTTC
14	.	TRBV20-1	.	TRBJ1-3	CSAKGGASGNTIYF	TGCAGTGCTAAGGGCGGGGCCTCTGGAAACACCATATATTTT
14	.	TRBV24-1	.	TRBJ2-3	CATSRDSTEDTQYF	TGTGCCACCAGTAGGGACTCCACGGAAGATACGCAGTATTTT
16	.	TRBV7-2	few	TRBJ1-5	CASSPSGGGVKEPQHF	TGTGCCAGCAGCCCTTCGGGGGGCGGGGTGAAAGAGCCCCAGCATTTT
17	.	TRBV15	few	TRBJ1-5	CATSRDPAGGGGQPQHF	TGTGCCACCAGCAGAGACCCGGCTGGCGGGGGTGGGCAGCCCCAGCATTTT
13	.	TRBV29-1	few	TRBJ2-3	CSVEDRPTDTQYF	TGCAGCGTTGAGGACAGACCCACAGATACGCAGTATTTT
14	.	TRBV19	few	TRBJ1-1	CASSRLPPNTEAFF	TGTGCCAGTAGTCGACTCCCCCCTAACACTGAAGCTTTCTTT
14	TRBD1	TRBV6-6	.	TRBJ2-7	CASEDRVLVYEQYF	TGTGCCAGCGAGGACAGGGTATTGGTCTACGAGCAGTACTTC
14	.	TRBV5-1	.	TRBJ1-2	CASSPTLGAYGYTF	TGCGCCAGCAGCCCAACACTGGGGGCTTATGGCTACACCTTC
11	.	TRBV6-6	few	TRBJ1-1	CASGTDTEAFF	TGTGCCAGCGGGACGGACACTGAAGCTTTCTTT
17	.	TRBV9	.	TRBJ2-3	CASSALVGGKGGDTQYF	TGTGCCAGCAGCGCCCTCGTAGGGGGGAAGGGAGGAGATACGCAGTATTTT
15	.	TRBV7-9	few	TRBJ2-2	CASSLVIPSAGELFF	TGTGCCAGCAGCTTGGTTATACCCTCCGCCGGGGAGCTGTTTTTT